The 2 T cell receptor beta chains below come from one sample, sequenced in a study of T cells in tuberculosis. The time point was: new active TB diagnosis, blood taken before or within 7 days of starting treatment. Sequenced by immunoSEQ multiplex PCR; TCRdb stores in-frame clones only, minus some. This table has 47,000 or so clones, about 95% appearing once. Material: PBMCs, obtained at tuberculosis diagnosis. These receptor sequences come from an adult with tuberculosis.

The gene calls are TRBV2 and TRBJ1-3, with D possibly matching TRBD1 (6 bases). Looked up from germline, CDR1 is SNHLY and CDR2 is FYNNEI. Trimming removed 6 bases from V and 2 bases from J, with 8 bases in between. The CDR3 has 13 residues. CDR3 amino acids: CASSHRAGNTIYF. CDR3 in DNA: TGTGCCAGCAGCCACAGGGCTGGAAACACCATATATTTT.

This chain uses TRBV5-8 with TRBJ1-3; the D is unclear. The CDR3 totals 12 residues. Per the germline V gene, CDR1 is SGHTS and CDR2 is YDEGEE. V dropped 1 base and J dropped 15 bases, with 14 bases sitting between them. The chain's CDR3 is CASSLSYRLEYF. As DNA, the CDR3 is TGTGCCAGCAGCTTGAGTTACAGATTGGAATATTTT.